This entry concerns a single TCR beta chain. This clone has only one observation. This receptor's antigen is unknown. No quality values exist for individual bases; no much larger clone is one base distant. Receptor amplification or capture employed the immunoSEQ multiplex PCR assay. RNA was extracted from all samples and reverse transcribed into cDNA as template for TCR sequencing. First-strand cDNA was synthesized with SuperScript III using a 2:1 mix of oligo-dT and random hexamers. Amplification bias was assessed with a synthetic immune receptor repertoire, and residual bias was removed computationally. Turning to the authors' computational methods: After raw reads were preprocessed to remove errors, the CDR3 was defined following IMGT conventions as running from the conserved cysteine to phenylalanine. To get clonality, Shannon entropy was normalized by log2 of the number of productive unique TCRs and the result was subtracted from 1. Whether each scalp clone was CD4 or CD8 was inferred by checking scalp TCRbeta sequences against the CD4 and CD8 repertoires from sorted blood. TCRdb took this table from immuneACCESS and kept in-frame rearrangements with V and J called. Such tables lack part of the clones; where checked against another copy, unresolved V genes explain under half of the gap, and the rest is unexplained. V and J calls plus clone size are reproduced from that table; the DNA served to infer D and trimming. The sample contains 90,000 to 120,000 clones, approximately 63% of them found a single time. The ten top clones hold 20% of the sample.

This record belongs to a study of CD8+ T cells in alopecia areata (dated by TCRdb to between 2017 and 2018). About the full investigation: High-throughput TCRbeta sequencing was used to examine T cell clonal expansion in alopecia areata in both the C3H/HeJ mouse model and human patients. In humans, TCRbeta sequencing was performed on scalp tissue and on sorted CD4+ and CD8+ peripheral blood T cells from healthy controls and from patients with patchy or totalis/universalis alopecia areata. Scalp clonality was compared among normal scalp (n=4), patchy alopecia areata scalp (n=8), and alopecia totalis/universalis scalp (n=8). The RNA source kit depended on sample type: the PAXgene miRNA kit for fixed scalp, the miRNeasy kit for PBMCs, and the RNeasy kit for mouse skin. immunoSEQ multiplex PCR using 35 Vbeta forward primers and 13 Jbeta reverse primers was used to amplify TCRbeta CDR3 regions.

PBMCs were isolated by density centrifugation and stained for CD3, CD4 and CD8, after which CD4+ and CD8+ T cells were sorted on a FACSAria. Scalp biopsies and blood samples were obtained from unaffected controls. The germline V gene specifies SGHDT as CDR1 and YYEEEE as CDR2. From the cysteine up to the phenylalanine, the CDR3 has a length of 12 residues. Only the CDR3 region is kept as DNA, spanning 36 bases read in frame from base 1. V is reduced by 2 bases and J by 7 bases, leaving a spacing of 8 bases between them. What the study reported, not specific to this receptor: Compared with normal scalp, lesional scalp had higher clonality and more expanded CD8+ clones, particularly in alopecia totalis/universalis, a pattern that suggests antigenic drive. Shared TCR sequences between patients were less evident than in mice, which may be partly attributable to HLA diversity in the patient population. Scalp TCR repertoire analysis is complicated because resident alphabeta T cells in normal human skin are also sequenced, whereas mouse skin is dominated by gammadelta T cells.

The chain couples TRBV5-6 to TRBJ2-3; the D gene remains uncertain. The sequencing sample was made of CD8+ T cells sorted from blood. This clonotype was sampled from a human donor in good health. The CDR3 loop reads CASSFGTHTQYF. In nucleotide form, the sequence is TGTGCCAGCAGCTTTGGTACTCATACGCAGTATTTT.